This TCR beta chain stems from a study of T cell responses to AZD1222 COVID-19 vaccine. Overall study context: Whether given at about 4 or about 12 weeks, second doses were pooled.

Germline assignment: CDR1 MNHEY and CDR2 SMNVEV (reference sequence). The germline V and J ends were trimmed by 0 bases and 1 base, with 10 bases remaining between them. The CDR3 extends over 16 amino acids. For this clone: Its antigen is undetermined.

The study, taken as a whole, reports: Possibly, clonal diversity was underestimated; donors were largely white British and included more females. Across the whole spike, CD4 TCRs peaked at regions 160-218 and 743-854. Only after the peak T cell response were repertoires sampled.

The repertoire was sequenced with immunoSEQ multiplex PCR; TCRdb's copy has only in-frame clones and lacks some. The table has 100,000 to 150,000 clones, around nine tenths seen once. This TCR was sampled from an adult in good health. The sequencing here drew on peripheral blood, taken on day 0 of AZD1222 vaccination. This sequence joins TRBV27 and TRBJ2-1, with D tentatively TRBD1 (6 bases). CDR3 region: CASSLSGALSYNEQFF. The CDR3 DNA reads TGTGCCAGCAGTTTATCGGGGGCGCTTTCCTACAATGAGCAGTTCTTC.